This is a list of T cell receptor beta chains from one sample in a study of Ad26.COV2.S vaccination and SARS-CoV-2 variants. Sequencing used immunoSEQ multiplex PCR; TCRdb keeps in-frame clones, though not all of them. The table has around 350,000 clones, around 84% seen once. The source was peripheral blood, collected in a trial of Ad26.COV2.S vaccine versus placebo. The receptor set was obtained from a person aged 18 to 65 who received the Ad26.COV2.S COVID-19 vaccine or a placebo. CDR3s include the opening cysteine and the closing phenylalanine or tryptophan.

v_gene: TRBV7-2; j_gene: TRBJ1-3; len: 15; CDR3aa: CASSPRQGRGNTIYF
v_gene: TRBV6-5; j_gene: TRBJ2-7; len: 10; CDR3aa: CASGFDEQYF
v_gene: TRBV7-7; j_gene: TRBJ2-2; len: 15; CDR3aa: CASRRLAGETGELFF
v_gene: TRBV10-3; j_gene: TRBJ1-2; len: 13; CDR3aa: CAISGTERDGYTF
v_gene: TRBV7-9; j_gene: TRBJ2-7; len: 12; CDR3aa: CASSPGQYEQYF
v_gene: TRBV11-2; j_gene: TRBJ2-3; len: 15; CDR3aa: CASSRGLPGLDTQYF
v_gene: TRBV6-2/TRBV6-3; j_gene: TRBJ1-1; len: 13; CDR3aa: CASSKQLPTEAFF
v_gene: TRBV11-2; j_gene: TRBJ2-7; len: 14; CDR3aa: CASSSPRARHEQYF
v_gene: TRBV5-4; j_gene: TRBJ2-3; len: 15; CDR3aa: CASSLWQGSTDTQYF
v_gene: TRBV27; j_gene: TRBJ1-6; len: 15; CDR3aa: CASSLYGTGNSPLHF
v_gene: TRBV29-1; j_gene: TRBJ2-1; len: 14; CDR3aa: CSVARTGDYNEQFF
v_gene: TRBV7-9; j_gene: TRBJ2-1; len: 14; CDR3aa: CASSLLIASYSQFF
v_gene: TRBV7-9; j_gene: TRBJ2-5; len: 12; CDR3aa: CASSSGGETQYF
v_gene: TRBV12-3/TRBV12-4; j_gene: TRBJ2-5; len: 12; CDR3aa: CASSLVGRSQYF
v_gene: TRBV7-8; j_gene: TRBJ1-2; len: 15; CDR3aa: CASSLAQNGGYGYTF
v_gene: TRBV28; j_gene: TRBJ2-1; len: 17; CDR3aa: CASRFAAGGPSYNEQFF
v_gene: TRBV6-6; j_gene: TRBJ2-7; len: 16; CDR3aa: CASSYSKVGKRYEQYF
v_gene: TRBV11-2; j_gene: TRBJ1-3; len: 12; CDR3aa: CASSLSGNTIYF
v_gene: TRBV5-1; j_gene: TRBJ2-1; len: 16; CDR3aa: CASSLVVETKNNEQFF
v_gene: TRBV10-2; j_gene: TRBJ2-3; len: 12; CDR3aa: CASSDRTDTQYF
v_gene: TRBV11-2; j_gene: TRBJ1-1; len: 13; CDR3aa: CASSARIDTEAFF
v_gene: TRBV10-2; j_gene: TRBJ2-1; len: 11; CDR3aa: CASSVGLEQFF
v_gene: TRBV5-6; j_gene: TRBJ2-7; len: 14; CDR3aa: CASSLSGRSYEQYF
v_gene: TRBV4-3; j_gene: TRBJ1-4; len: 18; CDR3aa: CASSQDLQGVTTNEKLFF
v_gene: TRBV7-2; j_gene: TRBJ2-3; len: 14; CDR3aa: CASSLGKGPDTQYF
v_gene: TRBV27; j_gene: TRBJ2-7; len: 17; CDR3aa: CASSWGERQGTTYEQYF
v_gene: TRBV2; j_gene: TRBJ1-6; len: 14; CDR3aa: CASSPGQGRSPLHF
v_gene: TRBV27; j_gene: TRBJ2-7; len: 13; CDR3aa: CASSLWQGGEQYF
v_gene: TRBV6-5; j_gene: TRBJ1-2; len: 14; CDR3aa: CASSPRSPNYGYTF
v_gene: TRBV19; j_gene: TRBJ1-6; len: 14; CDR3aa: CASSTDRVNSPLHF
v_gene: TRBV9; j_gene: TRBJ2-1; len: 13; CDR3aa: CASSVSGVNEQFF
v_gene: TRBV19; j_gene: TRBJ1-1; len: 13; CDR3aa: CARRTGRNTEAFF
v_gene: TRBV11-3; j_gene: TRBJ2-5; len: 14; CDR3aa: CASSFGTGQETQYF
v_gene: TRBV7-9; j_gene: TRBJ2-7; len: 14; CDR3aa: CASSSSGLAYEQYF
v_gene: TRBV19; j_gene: TRBJ2-3; len: 13; CDR3aa: CASSGPNTDTQYF
v_gene: TRBV4-3; j_gene: TRBJ2-7; len: 14; CDR3aa: CASSQVLAGGIQYF
v_gene: TRBV13; j_gene: TRBJ1-2; len: 15; CDR3aa: CASSFPDREAEGYTF
v_gene: TRBV4-3; j_gene: TRBJ2-5; len: 17; CDR3aa: CASSQDPPGPLQETQYF
v_gene: TRBV5-1; j_gene: TRBJ1-1; len: 12; CDR3aa: CASSLEGRYAFF
v_gene: TRBV9; j_gene: TRBJ2-3; len: 15; CDR3aa: CASSTRHSGTDTQYF
v_gene: TRBV5-5; j_gene: TRBJ2-1; len: 15; CDR3aa: CASSLSSGSYNEQFF
v_gene: TRBV9; j_gene: TRBJ2-7; len: 14; CDR3aa: CASSEADRDHEQYF
v_gene: TRBV9; j_gene: TRBJ2-7; len: 12; CDR3aa: CASSVAWNEQYF
v_gene: TRBV5-6; j_gene: TRBJ2-1; len: 16; CDR3aa: CASSLGPGTGYNEQFF
v_gene: TRBV7-9; j_gene: TRBJ1-2; len: 16; CDR3aa: CASSLMTGGSNYGYTF
v_gene: TRBV14; j_gene: TRBJ2-7; len: 16; CDR3aa: CASSPGREDSSYEQYF
v_gene: TRBV27; j_gene: TRBJ1-1; len: 14; CDR3aa: CASSFLSRRNEAFF
v_gene: TRBV18; j_gene: TRBJ1-1; len: 14; CDR3aa: CASSPLPGNTEAFF
v_gene: TRBV9; j_gene: TRBJ1-3; len: 14; CDR3aa: CASSVVGSGNTIYF
v_gene: TRBV27; j_gene: TRBJ2-7; len: 13; CDR3aa: CASSLKFSHEQYF
v_gene: TRBV18; j_gene: TRBJ2-5; len: 12; CDR3aa: CASSPQAETQYF
v_gene: TRBV28; j_gene: TRBJ2-7; len: 16; CDR3aa: CASSSLTGTLVLEQYF
v_gene: TRBV19; j_gene: TRBJ2-2; len: 14; CDR3aa: CASSTMGNTGELFF